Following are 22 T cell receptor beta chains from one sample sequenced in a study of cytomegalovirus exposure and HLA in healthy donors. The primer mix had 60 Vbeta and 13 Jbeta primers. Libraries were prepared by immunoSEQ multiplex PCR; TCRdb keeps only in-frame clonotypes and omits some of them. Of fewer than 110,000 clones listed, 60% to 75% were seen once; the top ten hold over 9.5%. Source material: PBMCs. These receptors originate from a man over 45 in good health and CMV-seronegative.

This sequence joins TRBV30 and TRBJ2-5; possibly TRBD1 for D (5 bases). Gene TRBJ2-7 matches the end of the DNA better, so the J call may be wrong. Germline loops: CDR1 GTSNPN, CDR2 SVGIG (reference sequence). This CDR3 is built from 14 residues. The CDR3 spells CAWRVLDSPYEQYF. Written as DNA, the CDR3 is TGTGCCTGGAGGGTCCTTGACAGCCCCTACGAGCAGTACTTC.

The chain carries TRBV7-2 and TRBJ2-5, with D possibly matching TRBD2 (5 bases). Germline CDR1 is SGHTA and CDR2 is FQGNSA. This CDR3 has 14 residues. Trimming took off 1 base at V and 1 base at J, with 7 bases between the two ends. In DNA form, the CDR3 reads TGTGCCAGCAGCTTAGAAGCGGCCCAAGAGACCCAGTACTTC. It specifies CASSLEAAQETQYF.

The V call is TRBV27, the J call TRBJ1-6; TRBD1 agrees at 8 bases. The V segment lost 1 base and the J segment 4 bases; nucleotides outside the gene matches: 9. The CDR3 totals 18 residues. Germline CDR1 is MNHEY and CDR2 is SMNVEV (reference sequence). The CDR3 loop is CASSLYPPDRGYNSPLHF. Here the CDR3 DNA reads TGTGCCAGCAGTTTATATCCCCCCGACAGGGGTTATAATTCACCCCTCCACTTT.

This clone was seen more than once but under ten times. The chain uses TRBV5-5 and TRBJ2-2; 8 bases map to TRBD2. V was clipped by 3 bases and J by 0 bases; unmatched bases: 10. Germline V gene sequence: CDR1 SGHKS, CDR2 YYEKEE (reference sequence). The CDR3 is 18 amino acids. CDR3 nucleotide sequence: TGTGCCAGCAGCTCGACTGATCCTAGCGGGCCGAACACCGGGGAGCTGTTTTTT. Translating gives CASSSTDPSGPNTGELFF.

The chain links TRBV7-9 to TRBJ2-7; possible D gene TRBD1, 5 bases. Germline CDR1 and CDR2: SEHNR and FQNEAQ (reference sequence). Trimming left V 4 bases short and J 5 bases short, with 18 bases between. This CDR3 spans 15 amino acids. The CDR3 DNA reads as TGTGCCAGCAGCTCGATTGAGGTGGGGCTCAACGAGCAGTACTTC. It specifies CASSSIEVGLNEQYF.

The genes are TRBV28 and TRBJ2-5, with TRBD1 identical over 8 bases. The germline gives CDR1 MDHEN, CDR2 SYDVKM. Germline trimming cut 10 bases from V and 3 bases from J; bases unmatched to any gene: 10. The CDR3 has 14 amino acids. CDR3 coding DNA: TGTGCCACCGCGGACAGGGCAAAGAAAGAGACCCAGTACTTC. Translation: CATADRAKKETQYF.

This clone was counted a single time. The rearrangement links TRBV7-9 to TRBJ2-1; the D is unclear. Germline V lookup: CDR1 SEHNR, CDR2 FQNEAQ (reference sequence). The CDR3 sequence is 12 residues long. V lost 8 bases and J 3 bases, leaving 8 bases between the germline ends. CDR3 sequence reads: CASATGYNEQFF. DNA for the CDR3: TGTGCCAGCGCGACTGGCTACAATGAGCAGTTCTTC.

The CDR3: CASKLSGSNQPQHF. CDR3 DNA sequence: TGTGCCAGCAAGCTTTCCGGTAGCAATCAGCCCCAGCATTTT. The V and J genes are TRBV6-5 and TRBJ1-5; D is unclear. Germline CDR1 and CDR2: MNHEY and SVGAGI. CDR3 length: 14 amino acids. V was shortened by 7 bases and J by 0 bases, with 10 bases between the two germline ends.

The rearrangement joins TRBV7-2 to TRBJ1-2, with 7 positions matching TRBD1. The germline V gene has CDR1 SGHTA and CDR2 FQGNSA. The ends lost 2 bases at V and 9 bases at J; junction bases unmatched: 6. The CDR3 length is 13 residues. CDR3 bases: TGTGCCAGCAGCTTAAGGCAGGGGGTGAGCTACACCTTC. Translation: CASSLRQGVSYTF.

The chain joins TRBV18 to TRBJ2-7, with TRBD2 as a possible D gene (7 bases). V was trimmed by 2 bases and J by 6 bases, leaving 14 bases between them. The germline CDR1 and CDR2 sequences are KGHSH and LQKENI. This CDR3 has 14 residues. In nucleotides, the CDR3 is TGTGCCAGCTCACCAGGACAGCGGGGCTCCGAGCAGTACTTC. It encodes CASSPGQRGSEQYF.

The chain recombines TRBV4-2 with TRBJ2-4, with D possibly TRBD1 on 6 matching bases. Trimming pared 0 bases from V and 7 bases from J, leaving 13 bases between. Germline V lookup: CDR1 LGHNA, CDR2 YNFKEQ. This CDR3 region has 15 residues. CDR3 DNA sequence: TGTGCCAGCAGCCAAGATCGGCAGGGGCGGAACATTCAGTACTTC. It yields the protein CASSQDRQGRNIQYF.

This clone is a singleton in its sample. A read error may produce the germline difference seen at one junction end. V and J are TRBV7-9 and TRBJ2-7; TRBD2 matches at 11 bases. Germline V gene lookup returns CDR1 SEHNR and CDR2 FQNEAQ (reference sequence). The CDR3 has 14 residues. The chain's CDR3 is CSSAETSGAYEQYF. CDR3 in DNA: TGTTCCAGCGCAGAGACTAGCGGGGCCTACGAGCAGTACTTC.

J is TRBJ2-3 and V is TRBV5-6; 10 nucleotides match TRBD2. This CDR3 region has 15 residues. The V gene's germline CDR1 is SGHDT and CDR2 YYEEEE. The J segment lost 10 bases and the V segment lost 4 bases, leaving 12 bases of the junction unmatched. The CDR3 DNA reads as TGTGCCAGCAGCGAGAGTGGTAGCGGGGGGTTTTCGCAGTATTTT. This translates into CASSESGSGGFSQYF.

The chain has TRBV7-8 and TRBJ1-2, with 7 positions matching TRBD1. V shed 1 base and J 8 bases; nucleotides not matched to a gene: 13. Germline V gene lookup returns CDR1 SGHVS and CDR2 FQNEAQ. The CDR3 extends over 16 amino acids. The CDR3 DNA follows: TGTGCCAGCAGCTTAGTCCTCGACAGGGTCGGTAGCGGCTACACCTTC. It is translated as CASSLVLDRVGSGYTF.

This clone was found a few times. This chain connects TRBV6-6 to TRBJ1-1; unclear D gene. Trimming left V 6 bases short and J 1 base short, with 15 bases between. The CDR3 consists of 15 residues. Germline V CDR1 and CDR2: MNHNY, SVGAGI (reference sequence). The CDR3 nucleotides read TGTGCCAGCAGGTACGAGTGGGCTGGGAACACTGAAGCTTTCTTT. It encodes CASRYEWAGNTEAFF.

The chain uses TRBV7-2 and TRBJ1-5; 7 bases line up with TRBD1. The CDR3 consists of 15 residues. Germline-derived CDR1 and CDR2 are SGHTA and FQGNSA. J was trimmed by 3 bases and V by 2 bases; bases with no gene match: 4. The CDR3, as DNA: TGTGCCAGCAGCTTAAACAGGGGACCCAATCAGCCCCAGCATTTT. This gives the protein CASSLNRGPNQPQHF.

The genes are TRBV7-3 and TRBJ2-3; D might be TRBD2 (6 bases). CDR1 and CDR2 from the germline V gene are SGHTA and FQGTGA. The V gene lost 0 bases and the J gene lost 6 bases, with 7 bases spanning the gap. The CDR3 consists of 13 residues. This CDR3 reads CASSLTGGDTQYF. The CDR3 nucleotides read TGTGCCAGCAGCTTAACCGGGGGTGATACGCAGTATTTT.

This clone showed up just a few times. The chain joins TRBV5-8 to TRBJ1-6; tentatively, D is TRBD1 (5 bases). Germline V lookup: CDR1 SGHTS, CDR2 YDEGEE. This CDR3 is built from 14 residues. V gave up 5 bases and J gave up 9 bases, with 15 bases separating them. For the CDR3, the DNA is TGTGCCAGCAGGCAGGGAGGTAGATTTTCACCCCTCCACTTT. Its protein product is CASRQGGRFSPLHF.

The CDR3: CASSSRDNNQPQHF. The CDR3 nucleotides are TGTGCCAGTAGTTCCCGAGACAACAATCAGCCCCAGCATTTT. The gene calls are TRBV19 and TRBJ1-5; D remains ambiguous. Deletions cut 5 bases from V and 3 bases from J, with 11 bases between. Germline CDR1 LNHDA, CDR2 SQIVND (reference sequence). CDR3 length: 14 residues.

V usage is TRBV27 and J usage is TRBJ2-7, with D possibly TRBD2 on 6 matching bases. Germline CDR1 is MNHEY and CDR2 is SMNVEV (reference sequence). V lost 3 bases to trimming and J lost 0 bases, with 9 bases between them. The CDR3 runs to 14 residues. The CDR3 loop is CASSFQRASYEQYF. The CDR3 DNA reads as TGTGCCAGCAGTTTCCAGCGGGCCTCCTACGAGCAGTACTTC.

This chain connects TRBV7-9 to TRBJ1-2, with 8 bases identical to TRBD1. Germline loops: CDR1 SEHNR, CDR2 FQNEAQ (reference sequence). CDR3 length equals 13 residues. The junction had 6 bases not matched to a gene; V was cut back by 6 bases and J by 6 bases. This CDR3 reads CASRRTGGDGYTF. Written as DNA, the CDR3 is TGTGCCAGCAGGAGAACAGGGGGAGATGGCTACACCTTC.

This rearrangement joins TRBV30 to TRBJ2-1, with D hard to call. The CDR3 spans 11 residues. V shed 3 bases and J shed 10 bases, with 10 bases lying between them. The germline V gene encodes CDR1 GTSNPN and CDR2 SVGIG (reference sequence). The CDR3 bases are TGTGCCTGGAGCGACGAGGTGGAGCAGTTCTTC. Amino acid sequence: CAWSDEVEQFF.